This TCR beta chain was sequenced in a study of T-cell reconstitution after alpha-beta-depleted transplantation in children. Study-wide results and caveats: Newly generated T cells supplied most T-cell counts and diversity one year post-transplant. Several hundred expanded graft clones reportedly supplied alpha-beta T cells about two months after transplant. Diversity of TCRbeta at day 60 was high in some patients, arising from surviving recipient T cells and thymic progenitors.

This clonotype was found a few times. Its antigen is currently unknown. With 3 bases removed from V and 8 bases from J, the gap between germline ends came to 5 bases. The CDR3 loop spans 11 amino acids. Looked up from germline, CDR1 is SEHNR and CDR2 is FQNEAQ (reference sequence). The library targeted TCRbeta and was prepared with unique molecular identifiers. TCRdb reprocessed the PCR reads via MiXCR and lists one record per CDR3 protein. Of about 830,000 distinct CDR3 sequences listed, approximately 15% are singletons. This sequence originates from a male patient younger than 18 who had a stem cell transplant for acute lymphoblastic leukemia, so the T cells may come from the graft donor. This material consisted of PBMCs, mostly from graft donor cells, taken 360 days after TCRalphabeta/CD19-depleted stem cell transplant. V usage is TRBV7-9 and J usage is TRBJ2-1; D unresolved. The DNA for the CDR3 is TGTGCCAGCAGCTTTGTCGATGAGCAGTTCTTC. Translating gives CASSFVDEQFF.